This T cell receptor (beta chain) is from a study of blood T cell repertoires in COVID-19. Overall study context: In each case, the material was cDNA or gDNA derived from T cells, B-cell-depleted T cells, or PBMCs.

The CDR3 contains 17 residues. Trimming removed 1 base from V and 0 bases from J, with 13 bases in between. Germline CDR1 is SEHNR and CDR2 is FQNEAQ (reference sequence). Libraries were prepared by immunoSEQ multiplex PCR; TCRdb keeps only in-frame clonotypes and omits some of them. The sample consists of under 400,000 clones, about 90% of them appearing once. This clonotype was sampled from a man in his forties in a cohort exposed to, infected with or recovered from COVID-19 (not recorded which). This chain links TRBV7-9 with TRBJ1-3, with D possibly being TRBD1 (6 bases). The sample was PBMCs or T cells enriched from blood (not recorded which). The CDR3 region is CASSLVRGAYSGNTIYF. The CDR3 DNA reads as TGTGCCAGCAGCTTAGTTCGGGGGGCGTACTCTGGAAACACCATATATTTT.